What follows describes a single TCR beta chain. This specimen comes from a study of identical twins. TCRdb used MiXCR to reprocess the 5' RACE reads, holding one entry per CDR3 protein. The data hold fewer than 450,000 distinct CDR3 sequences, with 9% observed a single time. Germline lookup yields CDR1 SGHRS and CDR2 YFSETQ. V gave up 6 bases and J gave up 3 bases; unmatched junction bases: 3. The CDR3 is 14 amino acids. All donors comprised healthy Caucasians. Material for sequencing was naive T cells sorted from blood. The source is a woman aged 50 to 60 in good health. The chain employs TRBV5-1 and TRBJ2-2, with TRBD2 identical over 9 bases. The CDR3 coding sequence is TGCGCCAGCAACGTAGCGGGAGACACCGGGGAGCTGTTTTTT. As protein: CASNVAGDTGELFF.